This T cell receptor (beta chain) stems from a study of early T cells in non-severe SARS-CoV-2 infection. MiXCR, applied by TCRdb to the 5' RACE reads, yields one record per CDR3 protein. The data hold 90,000 to 130,000 distinct CDR3 sequences, with 12% observed a single time. Trimming shortened V by 6 bases and J by 8 bases, and 13 bases separated the two germline ends. The CDR3 spans 12 residues. The specimen was whole blood. This chain links TRBV12-3 or TRBV12-4 with TRBJ1-2; D possibly corresponds to TRBD1 (6 bases). This receptor was identified in an adult who was a healthcare worker with PCR-confirmed SARS-CoV-2 infection or an uninfected control (not recorded which). The CDR3 sequence is CASRDSLRGYTF. The CDR3 coding sequence is TGTGCCAGCAGGGACAGTTTGCGCGGCTACACCTTC.